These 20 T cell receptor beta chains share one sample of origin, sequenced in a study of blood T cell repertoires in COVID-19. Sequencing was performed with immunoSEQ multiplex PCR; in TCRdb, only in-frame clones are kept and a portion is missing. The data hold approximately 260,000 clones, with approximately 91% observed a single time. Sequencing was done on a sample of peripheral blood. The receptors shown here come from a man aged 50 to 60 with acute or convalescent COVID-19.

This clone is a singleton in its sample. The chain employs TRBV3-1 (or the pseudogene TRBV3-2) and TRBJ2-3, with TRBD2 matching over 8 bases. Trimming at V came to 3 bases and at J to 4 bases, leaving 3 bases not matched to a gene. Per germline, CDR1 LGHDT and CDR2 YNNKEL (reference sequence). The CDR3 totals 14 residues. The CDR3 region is CASSHGGGADTQYF. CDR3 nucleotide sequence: TGTGCCAGCAGCCACGGGGGGGGCGCAGATACGCAGTATTTT.

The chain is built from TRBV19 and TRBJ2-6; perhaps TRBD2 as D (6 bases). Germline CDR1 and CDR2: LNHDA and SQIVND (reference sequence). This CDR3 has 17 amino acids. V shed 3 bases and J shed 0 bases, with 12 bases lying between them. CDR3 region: CASSMGGRSSGANVLTF. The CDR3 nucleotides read TGTGCCAGTAGTATGGGAGGACGGAGCTCTGGGGCCAACGTCCTGACTTTC.

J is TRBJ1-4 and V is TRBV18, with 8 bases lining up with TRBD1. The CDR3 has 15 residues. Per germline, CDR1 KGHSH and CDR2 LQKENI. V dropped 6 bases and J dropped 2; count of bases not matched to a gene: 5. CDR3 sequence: CASSLQGATNEKLFF. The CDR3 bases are TGTGCCAGCTCCCTTCAGGGGGCCACTAATGAAAAACTGTTTTTT.

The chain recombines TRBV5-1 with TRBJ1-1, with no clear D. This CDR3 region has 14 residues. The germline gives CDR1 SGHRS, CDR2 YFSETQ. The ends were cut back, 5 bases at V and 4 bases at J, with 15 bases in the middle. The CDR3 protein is CASRQATAGTEAFF. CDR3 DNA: TGCGCCAGCAGACAAGCCACAGCAGGCACTGAAGCTTTCTTT.

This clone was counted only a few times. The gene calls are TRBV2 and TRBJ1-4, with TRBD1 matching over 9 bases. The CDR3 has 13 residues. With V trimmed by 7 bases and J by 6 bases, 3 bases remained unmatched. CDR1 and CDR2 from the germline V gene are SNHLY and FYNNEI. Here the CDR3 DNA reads TGTGCCAGCAAGGGGACAGGGCATGAAAAACTGTTTTTT. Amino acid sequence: CASKGTGHEKLFF.

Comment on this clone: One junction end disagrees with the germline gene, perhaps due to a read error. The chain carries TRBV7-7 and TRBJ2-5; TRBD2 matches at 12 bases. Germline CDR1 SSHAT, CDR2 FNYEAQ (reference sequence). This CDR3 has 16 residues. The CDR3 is CASSPRLAGVGETQYF. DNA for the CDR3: TGTGCTAGCAGCCCACGACTAGCGGGGGTGGGAGAGACCCAGTACTTC. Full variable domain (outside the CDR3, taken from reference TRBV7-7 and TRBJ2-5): GAGVSQSPRYKVTKRGQDVTLRCDPISSHATLYWYQQALGQGPEFLTYFNYEAQPDKSGLPSDRFSAERPEGSISTLTIQRTEQRDSAMYRCASSPRLAGVGETQYFGPGTRLLVL.

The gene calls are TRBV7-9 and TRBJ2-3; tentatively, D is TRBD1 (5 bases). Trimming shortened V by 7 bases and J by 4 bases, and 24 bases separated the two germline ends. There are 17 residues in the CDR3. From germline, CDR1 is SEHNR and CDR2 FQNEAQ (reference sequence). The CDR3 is CASTKMALGAVADTQYF. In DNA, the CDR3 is TGTGCCAGCACTAAGATGGCGCTTGGGGCGGTGGCAGATACGCAGTATTTT.

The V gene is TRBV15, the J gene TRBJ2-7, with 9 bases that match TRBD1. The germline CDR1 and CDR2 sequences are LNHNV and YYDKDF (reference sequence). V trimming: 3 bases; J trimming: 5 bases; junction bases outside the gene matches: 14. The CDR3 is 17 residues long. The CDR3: CATSSGATGGLGHEQYF. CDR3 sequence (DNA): TGTGCCACCAGCAGCGGGGCGACAGGGGGATTAGGCCACGAGCAGTACTTC.

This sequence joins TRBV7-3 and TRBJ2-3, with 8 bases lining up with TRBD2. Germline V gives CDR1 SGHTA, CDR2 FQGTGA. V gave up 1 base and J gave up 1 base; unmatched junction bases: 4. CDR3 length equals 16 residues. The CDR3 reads CASSLNPSGRTDTQYF. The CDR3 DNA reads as TGTGCCAGCAGCTTAAACCCTAGCGGGCGCACAGATACGCAGTATTTT.

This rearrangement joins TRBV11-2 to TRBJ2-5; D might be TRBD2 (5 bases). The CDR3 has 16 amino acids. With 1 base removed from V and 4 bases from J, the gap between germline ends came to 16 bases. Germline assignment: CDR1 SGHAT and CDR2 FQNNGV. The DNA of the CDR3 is TGTGCCAGCAGCTTAGGACTCAGGCCGGGGAGAGAGACCCAGTACTTC. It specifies CASSLGLRPGRETQYF.

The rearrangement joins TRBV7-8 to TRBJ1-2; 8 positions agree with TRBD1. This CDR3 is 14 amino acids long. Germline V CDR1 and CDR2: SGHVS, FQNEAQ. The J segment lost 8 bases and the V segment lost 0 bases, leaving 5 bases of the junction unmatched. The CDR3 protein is CASSLATGARGYTF. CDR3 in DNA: TGTGCCAGCAGCTTAGCGACAGGGGCTCGGGGCTACACCTTC.

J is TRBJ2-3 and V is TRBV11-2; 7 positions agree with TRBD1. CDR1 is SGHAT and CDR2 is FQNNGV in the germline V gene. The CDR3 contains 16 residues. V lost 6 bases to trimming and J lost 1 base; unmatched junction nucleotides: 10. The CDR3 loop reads CASSVLGGAGTDTQYF. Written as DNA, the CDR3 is TGTGCCAGCAGTGTTCTAGGGGGCGCGGGCACAGATACGCAGTATTTT.

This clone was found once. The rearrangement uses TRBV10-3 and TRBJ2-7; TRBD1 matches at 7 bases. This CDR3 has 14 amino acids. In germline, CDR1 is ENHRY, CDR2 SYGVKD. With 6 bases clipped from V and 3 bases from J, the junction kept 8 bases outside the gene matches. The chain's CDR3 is CAIRGDRADYEQYF. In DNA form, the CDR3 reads TGTGCCATCAGGGGAGACAGGGCGGACTACGAGCAGTACTTC.

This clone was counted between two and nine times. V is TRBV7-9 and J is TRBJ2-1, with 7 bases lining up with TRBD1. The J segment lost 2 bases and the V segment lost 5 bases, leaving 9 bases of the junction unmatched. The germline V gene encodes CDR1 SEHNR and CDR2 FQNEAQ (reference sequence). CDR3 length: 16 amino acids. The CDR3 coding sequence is TGTGCCAGCAGCCCCGCCCTGGGACAGCCCTACAATGAGCAGTTCTTC. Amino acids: CASSPALGQPYNEQFF.

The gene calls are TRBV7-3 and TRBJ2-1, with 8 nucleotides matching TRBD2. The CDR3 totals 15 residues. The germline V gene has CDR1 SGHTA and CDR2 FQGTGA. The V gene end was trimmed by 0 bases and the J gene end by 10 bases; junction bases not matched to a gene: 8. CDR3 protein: CASSLTGGGPGEQFF. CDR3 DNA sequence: TGTGCCAGCAGCTTAACGGGCGGGGGGCCCGGGGAGCAGTTCTTC. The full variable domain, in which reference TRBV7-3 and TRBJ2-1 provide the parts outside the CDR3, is GAGVSQTPSNKVTEKGKYVELRCDPISGHTALYWYRQSLGQGPEFLIYFQGTGAADDSGLPNDRFFAVRPEGSVSTLKIQRTERGDSAVYLCASSLTGGGPGEQFFGPGTRLTVL.

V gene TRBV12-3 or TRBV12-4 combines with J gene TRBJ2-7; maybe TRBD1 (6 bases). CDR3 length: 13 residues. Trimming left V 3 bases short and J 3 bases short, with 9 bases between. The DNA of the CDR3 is TGTGCCAGCAGTTTCTCAGGGGTCTACGAGCAGTACTTC. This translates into CASSFSGVYEQYF.

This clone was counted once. CDR3 nucleotides: TGTGCCATCAGTGAGAAGAGGGTCGGGACAGGGGACCCAGGCTACACCTTC. This sequence encodes CAISEKRVGTGDPGYTF. The chain combines TRBV10-3 with TRBJ1-2; 10 nucleotides line up with TRBD1. The V segment lost 2 bases and the J segment 8 bases; nucleotides outside the gene matches: 14. Germline assignment: CDR1 ENHRY and CDR2 SYGVKD. The CDR3 spans 17 residues.

The CDR3 coding sequence is TGTGCCAGCAGTTTATTTGTATGGACAGGGTACACTGAAGCTTTCTTT. It yields the protein CASSLFVWTGYTEAFF. V gene TRBV27 combines with J gene TRBJ1-1; 8 bases are shared with TRBD1. The germline V gene has CDR1 MNHEY and CDR2 SMNVEV (reference sequence). The trim removed 1 base at V and 3 bases at J, leaving 7 bases unmatched. This CDR3 spans 16 amino acids.

The DNA of the CDR3 is TGCAGCGTGGACCTAGCGCCAACCTACAATGAGCAGTTCTTC. Protein product: CSVDLAPTYNEQFF. The chain combines TRBV29-1 with TRBJ2-1; D is possibly TRBD2 (6 bases). The V gene's germline CDR1 is SQVTM and CDR2 ANQGSEA. Between the trimmed V and J ends, which lost 6 bases and 2 bases, there was a span of 14 bases. This CDR3 contains 14 residues.

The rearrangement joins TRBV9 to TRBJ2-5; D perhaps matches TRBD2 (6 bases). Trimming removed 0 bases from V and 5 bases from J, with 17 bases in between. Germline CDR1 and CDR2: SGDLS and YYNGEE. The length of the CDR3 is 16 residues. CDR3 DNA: TGTGCCAGCAGCGTAGCTATGGCGGGGCCAGGGGAGACCCAGTACTTC. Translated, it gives CASSVAMAGPGETQYF.